This TCR beta chain was sequenced during a study of a mutant IDH1 vaccine in newly diagnosed glioma. As for the study in general: Of the patients given treatment, about 62% were male and approximately 38% were female, and a mean age of approximately 37 years was recorded. Prior therapy was radiotherapy, temozolomide, or both; most received both.

Time point given: baseline, week 1 (first vaccination visit). Sample treatment: pre-vaccination baseline after standard-of-care therapy. Method: immunoSEQ multiplex PCR; TCRdb's copy keeps in-frame clones and lacks some. Of about 50,000 clones detected, 86% appear once; the ten largest clones hold around 2.5%. CDR1 and CDR2 (germline): WNHNN, SYGVQD (reference sequence). V dropped 10 bases and J dropped 3; count of bases not matched to a gene: 22. This CDR3 is built from 18 residues. This sample comprised PBMCs, obtained from a glioma patient treated with radiotherapy, temozolomide or both. This receptor was taken from a middle-aged man with glioma. The chain joins TRBV10-1 to TRBJ2-7; 9 positions agree with TRBD1. CDR3 amino acids: CATPYPKNRGRRLYEQYF. Here the CDR3 DNA reads TGCGCCACCCCCTACCCTAAAAACAGGGGGCGCAGACTCTACGAGCAGTACTTC.